This TCR beta chain was captured by sequencing in a study of blood T cell repertoires in COVID-19. Germline loops: CDR1 SGHTA, CDR2 FQGNSA. V lost 5 bases and J 1 base, leaving 13 bases between the germline ends. The CDR3 has 15 residues. Some clones are missing from TCRdb's copy, which holds only in-frame ones; the method was immunoSEQ multiplex PCR. The sample contains some 250,000 clones, about 86% of which appear only once. This TCR was sampled from a woman in her thirties who had recovered from COVID-19. The chain joins TRBV7-2 to TRBJ2-3, with D possibly matching TRBD2 (6 bases). The sequencing sample was made of peripheral blood. Here the CDR3 DNA reads TGTGCCAGCAGCGTGGGGGGAGCCCGCACAGATACGCAGTATTTT. It is translated as CASSVGGARTDTQYF.